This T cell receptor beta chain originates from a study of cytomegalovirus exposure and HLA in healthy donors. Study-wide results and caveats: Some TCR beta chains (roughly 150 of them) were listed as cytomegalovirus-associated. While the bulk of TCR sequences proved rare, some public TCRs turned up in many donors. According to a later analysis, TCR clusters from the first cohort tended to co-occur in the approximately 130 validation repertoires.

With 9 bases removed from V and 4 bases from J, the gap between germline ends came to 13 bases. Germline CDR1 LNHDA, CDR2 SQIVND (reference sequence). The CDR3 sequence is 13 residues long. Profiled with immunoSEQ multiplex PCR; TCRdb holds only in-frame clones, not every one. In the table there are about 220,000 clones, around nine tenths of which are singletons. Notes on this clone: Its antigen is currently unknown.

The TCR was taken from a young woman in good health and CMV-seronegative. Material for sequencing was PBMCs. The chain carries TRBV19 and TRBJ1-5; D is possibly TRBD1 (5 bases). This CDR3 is CASTRARNQPQHF. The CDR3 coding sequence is TGTGCCAGCACCAGGGCGCGAAATCAGCCCCAGCATTTT. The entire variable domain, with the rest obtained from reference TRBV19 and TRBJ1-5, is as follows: DGGITQSPKYLFRKEGQNVTLSCEQNLNHDAMYWYRQDPGQGLRLIYYSQIVNDFQKGDIAEGYSVSREKKESFPLTVTSAQKNPTAFYLCASTRARNQPQHFGDGTRLSIL.